This T cell receptor (beta chain) was captured by sequencing in a study of vaccination and CD4 T cells after COVID-19. Study in general: PCR on nasal swabs identified SARS-CoV-2 in convalescent patients, of whom some ten were mild and one severe. Convalescent donors: six male, four female; seven Caucasian, two Asian, one multiracial, two Hispanic.

The CDR3 spans 17 residues. CDR1 is DFQATT, CDR2 SNEGSKA, per germline (reference sequence). Deletions cut 0 bases from V and 0 bases from J, with 12 bases between. The Oncomine TCR Beta short-read assay was applied to DNA of cultured CD4+ T cells. TCRdb processed the PCR reads anew with MiXCR; each CDR3 protein has one entry. The sample holds approximately 15,000 distinct CDR3 sequences, 51% seen once. Treatment indicated: approximately 11-day PBMC culture with coronavirus spike peptide pools or control peptides (ViraFEST assay). Negative selection separated CD4+ T cells from roughly ten-day cultures. This clonotype was seen a handful of times. Antigen specificity is unknown.

The sequencing input was CD4+ T cells from blood, cultured in vitro. The receptor was isolated from a human donor who had recovered from COVID-19. The chain carries TRBV20-1 and TRBJ1-6; D not certain. CDR3 sequence (DNA): TGCAGTGCTAGAGACATTCTGGGGAGCTCCTATAATTCACCCCTCCACTTT. Its protein is CSARDILGSSYNSPLHF.